This T cell receptor beta chain stems from a study of T cells in Graves' hyperthyroidism and ophthalmopathy. Study-level information: Staff took peripheral blood when the initial diagnosis was made, before any treatment began. Study conclusions and caveats: Blood also showed most of the thyroid clonotypes that were expanded above 0.001.

Germline lookup yields CDR1 SGHTS and CDR2 YDEGEE. CDR3 length: 15 amino acids. Trimming removed 4 bases at V and 2 bases at J, with 13 bases between. RNA transcripts were the template for amplifying TCR beta CDR3 regions. During a first-round RT-PCR of the TCR CDR3, the HTBI primer set was used. TCRdb re-called the multiplex PCR reads through MiXCR, storing one row per CDR3 protein. The sample contains 250,000 to 300,000 distinct CDR3 sequences, roughly 15% of which appear only once. The patients, who ranged from 18 to 65 in age, presented with newly diagnosed hyperthyroidism lasting under 2 months. This clonotype was picked up a small number of times. Its specificity is not known.

This sequence joins TRBV5-8 and TRBJ2-1; D is unclear. The sample consisted of blood. The clonotype originates from a woman in her thirties or forties with Graves' hyperthyroidism. CDR3 sequence reads: CASSTGPSPYNEQFF. DNA for the CDR3: TGTGCCAGCAGCACCGGGCCCAGCCCCTACAATGAGCAGTTCTTC.